The subject of this entry is one T cell receptor beta chain. Recovered status in Cohort 3 required two negative PCRs, clearance, or symptom resolution. This specimen comes from a study of blood T cell repertoires in COVID-19. V lost 3 bases to trimming and J lost 4 bases; unmatched junction nucleotides: 3. Germline V gene lookup returns CDR1 KGHSH and CDR2 LQKENI. The CDR3 extends over 14 amino acids. This table comes from immunoSEQ multiplex PCR, and its TCRdb copy is limited to in-frame clones, with some not included. The data contain 250,000 or so clones, approximately 85% of them singletons. The TCR originated in a woman aged 45-59 years who had recovered from COVID-19. Input material: PBMCs or T cells enriched from blood (not recorded which). This chain uses TRBV18 with TRBJ2-7, with TRBD2 matching over 10 bases. The CDR3 loop reads CASSPSSGSYEQYF. CDR3 nucleotide sequence: TGTGCCAGCTCACCCTCTAGCGGGAGTTACGAGCAGTACTTC.